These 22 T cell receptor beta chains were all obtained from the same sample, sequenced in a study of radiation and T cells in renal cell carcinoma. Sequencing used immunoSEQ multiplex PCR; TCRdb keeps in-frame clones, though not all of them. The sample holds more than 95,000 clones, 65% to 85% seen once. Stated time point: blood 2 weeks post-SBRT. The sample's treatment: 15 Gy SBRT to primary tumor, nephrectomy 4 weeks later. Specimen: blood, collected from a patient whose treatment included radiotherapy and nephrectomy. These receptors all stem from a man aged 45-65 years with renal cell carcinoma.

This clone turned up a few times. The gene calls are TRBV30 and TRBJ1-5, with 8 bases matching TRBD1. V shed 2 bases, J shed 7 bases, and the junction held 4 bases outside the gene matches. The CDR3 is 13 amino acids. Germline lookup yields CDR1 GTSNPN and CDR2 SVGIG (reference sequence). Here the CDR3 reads CAWSTGGEQPQHF. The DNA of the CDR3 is TGTGCCTGGAGTACAGGGGGAGAACAGCCCCAGCATTTT.

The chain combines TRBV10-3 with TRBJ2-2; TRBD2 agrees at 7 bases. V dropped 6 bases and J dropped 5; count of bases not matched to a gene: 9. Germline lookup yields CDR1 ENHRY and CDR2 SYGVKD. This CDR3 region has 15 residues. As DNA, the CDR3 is TGTGCCATCAGGGGGCTAGCGGAGGGTACCGGGGAGCTGTTTTTT. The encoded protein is CAIRGLAEGTGELFF.

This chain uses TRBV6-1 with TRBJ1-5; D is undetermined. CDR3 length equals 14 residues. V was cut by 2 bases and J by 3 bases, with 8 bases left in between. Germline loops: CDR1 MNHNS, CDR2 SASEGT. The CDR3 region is CASSEYGANQPQHF. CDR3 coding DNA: TGTGCCAGCAGTGAATACGGAGCCAATCAGCCCCAGCATTTT.

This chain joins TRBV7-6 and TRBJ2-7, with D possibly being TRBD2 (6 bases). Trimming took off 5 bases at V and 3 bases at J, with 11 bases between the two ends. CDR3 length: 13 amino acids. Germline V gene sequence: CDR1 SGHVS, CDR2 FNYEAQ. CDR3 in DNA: TGTGCCAGCAGCGCGGGACGGATCTACGAGCAGTACTTC. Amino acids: CASSAGRIYEQYF.

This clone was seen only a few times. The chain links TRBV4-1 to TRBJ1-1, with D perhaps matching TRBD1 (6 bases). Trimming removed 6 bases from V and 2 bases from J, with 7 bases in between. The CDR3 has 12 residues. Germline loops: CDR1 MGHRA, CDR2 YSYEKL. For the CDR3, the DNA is TGCGCCAGCAGACAGGGTAACACTGAAGCTTTCTTT. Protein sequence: CASRQGNTEAFF.

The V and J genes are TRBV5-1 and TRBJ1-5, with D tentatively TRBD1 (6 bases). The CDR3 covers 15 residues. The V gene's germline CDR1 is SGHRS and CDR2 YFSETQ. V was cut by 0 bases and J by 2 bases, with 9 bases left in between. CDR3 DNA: TGCGCCAGCAGCTTGGCAGGGGCAGGCAATCAGCCCCAGCATTTT. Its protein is CASSLAGAGNQPQHF.

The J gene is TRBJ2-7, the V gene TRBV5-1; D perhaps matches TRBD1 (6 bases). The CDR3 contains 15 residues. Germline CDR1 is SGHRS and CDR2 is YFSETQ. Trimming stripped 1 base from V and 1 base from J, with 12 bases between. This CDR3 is CASSLNTGPSYEQYF. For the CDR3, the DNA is TGCGCCAGCAGCTTGAACACAGGGCCTTCCTACGAGCAGTACTTC.

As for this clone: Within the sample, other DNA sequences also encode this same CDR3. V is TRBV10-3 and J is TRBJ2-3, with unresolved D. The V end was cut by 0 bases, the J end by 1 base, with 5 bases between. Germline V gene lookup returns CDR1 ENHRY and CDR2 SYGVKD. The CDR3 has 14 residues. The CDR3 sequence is CAISESSGTDTQYF. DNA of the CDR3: TGTGCCATCAGTGAGTCCTCAGGCACAGATACGCAGTATTTT.

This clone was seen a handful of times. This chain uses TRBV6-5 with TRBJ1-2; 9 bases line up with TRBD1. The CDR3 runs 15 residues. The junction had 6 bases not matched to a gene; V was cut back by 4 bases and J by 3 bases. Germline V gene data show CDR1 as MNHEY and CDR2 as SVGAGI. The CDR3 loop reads CASSSYRGRDYGYTF. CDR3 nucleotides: TGTGCCAGCAGTTCATACAGGGGGCGCGACTATGGCTACACCTTC.

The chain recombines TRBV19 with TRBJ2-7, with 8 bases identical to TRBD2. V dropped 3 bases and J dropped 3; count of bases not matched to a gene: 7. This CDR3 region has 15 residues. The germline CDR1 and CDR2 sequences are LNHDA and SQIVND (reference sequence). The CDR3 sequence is CASSIGVAGIYEQYF. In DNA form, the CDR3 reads TGTGCCAGTAGTATTGGGGTAGCGGGAATCTACGAGCAGTACTTC. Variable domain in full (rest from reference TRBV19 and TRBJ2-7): DGGITQSPKYLFRKEGQNVTLSCEQNLNHDAMYWYRQDPGQGLRLIYYSQIVNDFQKGDIAEGYSVSREKKESFPLTVTSAQKNPTAFYLCASSIGVAGIYEQYFGPGTRLTVT.

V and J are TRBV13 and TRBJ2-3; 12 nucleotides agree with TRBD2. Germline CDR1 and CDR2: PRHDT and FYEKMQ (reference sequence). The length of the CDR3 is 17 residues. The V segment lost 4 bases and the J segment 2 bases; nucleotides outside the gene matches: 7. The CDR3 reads CASSSRLAGANTDTQYF. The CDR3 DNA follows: TGTGCCAGCAGCTCTAGACTAGCGGGGGCCAACACAGATACGCAGTATTTT.

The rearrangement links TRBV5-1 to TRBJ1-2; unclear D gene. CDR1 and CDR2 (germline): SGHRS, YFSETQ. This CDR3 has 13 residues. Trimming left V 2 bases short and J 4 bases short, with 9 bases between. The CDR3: CASSFGVGYGYTF. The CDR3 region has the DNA TGCGCCAGCAGCTTTGGGGTGGGCTATGGCTACACCTTC.

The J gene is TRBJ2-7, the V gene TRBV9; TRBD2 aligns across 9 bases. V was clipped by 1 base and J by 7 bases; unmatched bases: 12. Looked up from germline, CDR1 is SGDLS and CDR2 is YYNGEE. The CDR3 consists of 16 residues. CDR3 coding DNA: TGTGCCAGCAGCGTAAGCGCGGGGGGGCTTTTAGGGGAGCAGTACTTC. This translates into CASSVSAGGLLGEQYF.

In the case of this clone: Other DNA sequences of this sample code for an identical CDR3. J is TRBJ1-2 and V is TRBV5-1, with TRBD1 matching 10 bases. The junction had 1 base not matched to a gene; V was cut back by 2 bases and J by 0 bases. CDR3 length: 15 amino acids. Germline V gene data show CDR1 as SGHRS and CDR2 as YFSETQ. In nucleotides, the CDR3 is TGCGCCAGCAGCTTAGGACAGGGGGCTAACTATGGCTACACCTTC. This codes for CASSLGQGANYGYTF.

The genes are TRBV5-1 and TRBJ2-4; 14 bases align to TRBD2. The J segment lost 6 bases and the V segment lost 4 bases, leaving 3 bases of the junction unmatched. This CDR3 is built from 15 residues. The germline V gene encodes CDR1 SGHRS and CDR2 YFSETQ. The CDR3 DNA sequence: TGCGCCAGCAGCCCGACTAGCGGGGGGGTAAACATTCAGTACTTC. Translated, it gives CASSPTSGGVNIQYF.

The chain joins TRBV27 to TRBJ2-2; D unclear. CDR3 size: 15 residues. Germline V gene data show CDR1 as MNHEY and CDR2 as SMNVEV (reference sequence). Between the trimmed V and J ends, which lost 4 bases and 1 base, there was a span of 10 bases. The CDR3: CASSSSWLNTGELFF. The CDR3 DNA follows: TGTGCCAGCAGTTCCTCTTGGCTGAACACCGGGGAGCTGTTTTTT.

CDR3 in DNA: TGTGCCAGCAGCCCGAGGACAGGGCTAGGAACAGATACGCAGTATTTT. Amino acid sequence: CASSPRTGLGTDTQYF. The chain combines TRBV7-6 with TRBJ2-3, with 8 bases matching TRBD1. With 5 bases clipped from V and 3 bases from J, the junction kept 10 bases outside the gene matches. Looked up from germline, CDR1 is SGHVS and CDR2 is FNYEAQ. The CDR3 consists of 16 residues. The variable domain in full, with the rest retrieved from reference TRBV7-6 and TRBJ2-3, is GAGVSQSPRYKVTKRGQDVALRCDPISGHVSLYWYRQALGQGPEFLTYFNYEAQQDKSGLPNDRFSAERPEGSISTLTIQRTEQRDSAMYRCASSPRTGLGTDTQYFGPGTRLTVL.

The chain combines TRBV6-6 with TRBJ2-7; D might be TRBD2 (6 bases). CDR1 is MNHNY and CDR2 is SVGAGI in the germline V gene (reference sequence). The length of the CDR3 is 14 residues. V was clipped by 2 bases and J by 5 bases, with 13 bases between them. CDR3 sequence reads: CASSYTEPGDEQYF. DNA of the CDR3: TGTGCCAGCAGTTACACGGAACCGGGGGACGAGCAGTACTTC.

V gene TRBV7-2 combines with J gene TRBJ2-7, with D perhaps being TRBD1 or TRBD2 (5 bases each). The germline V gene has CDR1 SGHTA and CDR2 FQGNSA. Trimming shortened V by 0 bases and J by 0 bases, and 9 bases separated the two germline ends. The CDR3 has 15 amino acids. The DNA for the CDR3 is TGTGCCAGCAGCTTAGCGGCAGGGAGCTCCTACGAGCAGTACTTC. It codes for CASSLAAGSSYEQYF.

Here the CDR3 reads CAWSRLQRTNEQFF. CDR3 nucleotide sequence: TGTGCCTGGAGCCGCCTCCAGAGGACCAATGAGCAGTTCTTC. This rearrangement joins TRBV30 to TRBJ2-1, with no clear D. The V end lost 3 bases, the J end lost 6 bases, and 15 bases lay between the germline ends. CDR3 length: 14 residues. Germline CDR1 and CDR2: GTSNPN and SVGIG (reference sequence).

CDR3 amino acids: CASSSTRAGELFF. CDR3 bases: TGTGCCAGCAGCTCGACCCGGGCGGGGGAGCTGTTTTTT. V gene TRBV11-2 combines with J gene TRBJ2-2; D unclear. CDR1 is SGHAT, CDR2 FQNNGV, per germline. CDR3 length equals 13 residues. With 4 bases removed from V and 8 bases from J, the gap between germline ends came to 11 bases.

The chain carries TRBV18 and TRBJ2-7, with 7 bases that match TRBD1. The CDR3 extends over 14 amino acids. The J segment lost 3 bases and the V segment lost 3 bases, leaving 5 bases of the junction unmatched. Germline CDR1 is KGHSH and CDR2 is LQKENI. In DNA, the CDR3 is TGTGCCAGCTCACCGGGACAGAGAAACTACGAGCAGTACTTC. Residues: CASSPGQRNYEQYF.